This TCR beta chain stems from a study of CD8+ T cells in alopecia areata. Separation of pooled cutaneous lymph node cells was by sorting with CD4, CD8alpha, NKG2D, NKG2ACE and other markers. cDNA reverse transcribed from extracted RNA served as the sequencing template. TCRdb's copy holds only in-frame clones and misses some; the assay was immunoSEQ multiplex PCR. The data show about 300,000 clones, with none appearing a single time. This clone was seen a handful of times. A read error may explain this, as a much larger clone is one base away. Gene labels here are mouse ones. The read stops 4 residues short of the end of the CDR3; the missing end is completed from the germline J gene. Germline V gene lookup returns CDR1 NNHDY and CDR2 SYVADS. CDR3 length: 11 residues.

This chain uses TRBV13-3 with TRBJ2-1; TRBD1 agrees at 7 bases. Material: CD4+ T cells sorted from a lymph node. The sequence was collected from a C3H/HeJ mouse with alopecia areata. Strain MHC haplotype: H2-k. The CDR3 loop reads CASRTGAEQFF. Partial CDR3 DNA: TGTGCCAGCAGGACAGGGGCT.